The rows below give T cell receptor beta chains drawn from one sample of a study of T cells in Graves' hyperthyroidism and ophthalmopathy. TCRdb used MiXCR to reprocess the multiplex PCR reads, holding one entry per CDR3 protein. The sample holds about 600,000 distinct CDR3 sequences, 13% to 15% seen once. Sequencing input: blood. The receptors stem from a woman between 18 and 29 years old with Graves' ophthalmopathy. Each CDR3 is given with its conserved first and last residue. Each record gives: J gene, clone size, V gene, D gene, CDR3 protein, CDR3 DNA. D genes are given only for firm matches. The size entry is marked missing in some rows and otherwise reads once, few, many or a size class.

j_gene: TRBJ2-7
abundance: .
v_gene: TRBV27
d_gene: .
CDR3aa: CASSPRTKPAYEQYF
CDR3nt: TGTGCCAGCAGCCCGAGGACAAAACCGGCCTACGAGCAGTACTTC

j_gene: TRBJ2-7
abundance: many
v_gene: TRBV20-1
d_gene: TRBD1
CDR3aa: CSARGNRGFEQYF
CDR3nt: TGCAGTGCTAGAGGAAACAGGGGCTTCGAGCAGTACTTC

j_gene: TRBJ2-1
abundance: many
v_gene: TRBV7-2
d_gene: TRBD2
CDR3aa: CASSLGASGRGSSYNEQFF
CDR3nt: TGTGCCAGCAGCTTGGGGGCAAGCGGGAGAGGTAGCTCCTACAATGAGCAGTTCTTC

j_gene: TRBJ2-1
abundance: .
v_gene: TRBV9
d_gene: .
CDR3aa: CASSVVTGNEQFF
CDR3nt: TGTGCCAGCAGCGTAGTGACGGGGAATGAGCAGTTCTTC

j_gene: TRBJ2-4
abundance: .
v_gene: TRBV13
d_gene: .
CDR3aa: CASTRGRGGNIQYF
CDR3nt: TGTGCCAGCACCCGCGGACGGGGCGGGAACATTCAGTACTTC

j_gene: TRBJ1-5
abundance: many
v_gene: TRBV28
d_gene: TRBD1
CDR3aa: CASSVDREDQPQHF
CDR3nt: TGTGCCAGCAGTGTCGACAGGGAGGACCAGCCCCAGCATTTT

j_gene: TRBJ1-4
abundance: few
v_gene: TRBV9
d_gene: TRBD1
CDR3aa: CASSDGTAINEKLFF
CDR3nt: TGTGCCAGCAGTGATGGGACAGCGATTAATGAAAAACTGTTTTTT

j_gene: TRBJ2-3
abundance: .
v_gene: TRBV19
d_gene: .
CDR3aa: CASSIGYLADTQYF
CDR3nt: TGTGCCAGTAGTATCGGCTACCTAGCGGATACGCAGTATTTT

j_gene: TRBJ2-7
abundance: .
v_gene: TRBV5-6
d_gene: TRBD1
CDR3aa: CASSPKPGQDYEQYF
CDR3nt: TGTGCCAGCAGTCCAAAGCCCGGACAGGACTACGAGCAGTACTTC

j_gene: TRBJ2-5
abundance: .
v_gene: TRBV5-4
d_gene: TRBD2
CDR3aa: CASSLAGGGGKTQYF
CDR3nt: TGTGCCAGCAGCTTGGCGGGGGGTGGGGGGAAGACCCAGTACTTC

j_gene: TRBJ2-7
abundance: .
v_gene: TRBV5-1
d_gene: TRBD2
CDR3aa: CASSFGTAGTSNYEQYF
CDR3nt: TGCGCCAGCAGCTTCGGGACCGCCGGGACTAGTAACTACGAGCAGTACTTC

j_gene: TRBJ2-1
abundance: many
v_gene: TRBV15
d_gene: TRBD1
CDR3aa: CATTKVPRQGLSGSYNEQFF
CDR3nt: TGTGCCACCACCAAAGTACCGAGACAGGGTCTGTCGGGGTCCTACAATGAGCAGTTCTTC

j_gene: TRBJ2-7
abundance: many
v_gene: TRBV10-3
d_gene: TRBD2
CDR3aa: CAISESGAGDHEQYF
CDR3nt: TGTGCCATCAGTGAGTCGGGAGCGGGAGACCACGAGCAGTACTTC

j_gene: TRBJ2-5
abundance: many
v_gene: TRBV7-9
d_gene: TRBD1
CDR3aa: CASSGTGGGETQYF
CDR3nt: TGTGCCAGCAGCGGGACAGGGGGCGGTGAGACCCAGTACTTC

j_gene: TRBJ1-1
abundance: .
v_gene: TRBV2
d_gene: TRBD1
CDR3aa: CASSGTGGAFF
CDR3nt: TGTGCCAGCAGTGGGACAGGGGGAGCTTTCTTT

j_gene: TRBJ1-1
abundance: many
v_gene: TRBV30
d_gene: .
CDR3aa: CAWRWTDGGPRAFF
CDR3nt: TGTGCCTGGAGATGGACGGACGGGGGGCCTCGAGCTTTCTTT

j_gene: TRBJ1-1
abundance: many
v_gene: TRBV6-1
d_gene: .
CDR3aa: CASSSRGGQTEAFF
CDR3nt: TGTGCCAGCAGTTCCCGGGGGGGGCAAACTGAAGCTTTCTTT

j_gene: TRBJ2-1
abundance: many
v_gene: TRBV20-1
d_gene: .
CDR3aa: CSVLGRYEQFF
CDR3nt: TGCAGTGTTCTCGGGCGGTATGAGCAGTTCTTC

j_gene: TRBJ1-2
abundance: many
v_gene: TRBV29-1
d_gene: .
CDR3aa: CSVEGPGAKDGYTF
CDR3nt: TGCAGCGTTGAAGGTCCGGGAGCTAAGGATGGCTACACCTTC

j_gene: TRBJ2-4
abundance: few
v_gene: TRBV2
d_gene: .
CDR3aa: CASSERPDHQYF
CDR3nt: TGTGCCAGCAGTGAAAGACCGGATCATCAGTACTTC

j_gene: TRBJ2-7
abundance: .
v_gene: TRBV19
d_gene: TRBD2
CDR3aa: CASSVSGRASEQYF
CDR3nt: TGTGCCAGTAGTGTTAGCGGGAGGGCGTCCGAGCAGTACTTC

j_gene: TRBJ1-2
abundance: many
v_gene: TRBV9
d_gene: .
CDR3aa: CASSVGPRQLDYGYTF
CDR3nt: TGTGCCAGCAGCGTAGGCCCGAGACAGCTCGACTATGGCTACACCTTC

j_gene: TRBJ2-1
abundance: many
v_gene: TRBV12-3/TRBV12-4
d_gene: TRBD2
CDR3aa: CASSSGKRAGGGYNEQFF
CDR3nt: TGTGCCAGCAGTTCAGGAAAGCGGGCGGGAGGGGGGTACAATGAGCAGTTCTTC